This T cell receptor beta chain was identified in a study of patients and donors after allogeneic stem cell transplantation. TCRdb redid the calling of the RT-PCR reads with MiXCR, one entry per CDR3 protein. The table records under 200,000 distinct CDR3 sequences, around 28% of them present only once. CDR3 length: 13 amino acids. Between the trimmed V and J ends, which lost 1 base and 4 bases, there was a span of 7 bases. CDR1 and CDR2 (germline): LGHNA, YNFKEQ. The chain joins TRBV4-2 to TRBJ2-5; D remains unclear. The sequence was obtained from a human donor who was either an allogeneic HSCT recipient or a stem cell or donor lymphocyte infusion donor (not recorded which). It is not recorded whose cells these are; they may come from a transplant donor. Sequencing was performed on blood, either unsorted or a sorted T cell fraction (not recorded which). The CDR3 protein is CASSQVVGETQYF. The CDR3 DNA follows: TGTGCCAGCAGCCAAGTCGTGGGAGAGACCCAGTACTTC.